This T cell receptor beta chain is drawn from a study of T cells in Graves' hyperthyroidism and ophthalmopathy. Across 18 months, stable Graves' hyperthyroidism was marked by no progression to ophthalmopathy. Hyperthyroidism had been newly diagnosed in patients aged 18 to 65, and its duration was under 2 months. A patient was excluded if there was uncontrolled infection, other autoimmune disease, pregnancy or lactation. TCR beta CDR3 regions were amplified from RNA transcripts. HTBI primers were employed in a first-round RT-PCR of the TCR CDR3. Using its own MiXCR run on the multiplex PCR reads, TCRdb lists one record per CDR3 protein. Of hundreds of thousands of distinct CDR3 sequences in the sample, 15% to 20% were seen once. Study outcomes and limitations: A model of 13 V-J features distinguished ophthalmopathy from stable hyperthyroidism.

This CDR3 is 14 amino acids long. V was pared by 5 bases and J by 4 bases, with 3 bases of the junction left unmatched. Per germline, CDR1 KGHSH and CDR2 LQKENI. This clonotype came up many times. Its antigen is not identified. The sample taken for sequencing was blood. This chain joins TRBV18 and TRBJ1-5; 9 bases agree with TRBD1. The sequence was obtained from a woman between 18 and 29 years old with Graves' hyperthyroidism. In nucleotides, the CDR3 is TGTGCCAGCTCAAAAGGACAGGGGAATCAGCCCCAGCATTTT. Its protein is CASSKGQGNQPQHF.